This T cell receptor beta chain came from a study of spatial heterogeneity in lung cancer. TCRdb called the 5' RACE reads again in MiXCR, with one record for every CDR3 protein. Among some 53,000 distinct CDR3 sequences listed, approximately 7% were seen once. Trimming took 3 bases from V and 11 from J, leaving 23 bases between them. The CDR3 covers 16 residues. As to time point: sample taken at primary tumor resection. The sequenced material consisted of unsorted whole RNA from tumor, nontumor lung or frozen PBMC. This clonotype was detected only once. This TCR was sampled from a female donor with early-stage non-small cell lung cancer. The chain links TRBV12-3 or TRBV12-4 to TRBJ2-1; tentative D call: TRBD2 (5 bases). The sequencing here drew on PBMCs, taken at surgery. The CDR3 spells CASSFGVVGLTGKQFF. The CDR3 DNA reads TGTGCCAGCAGTTTCGGAGTGGTCGGGCTCACGGGGAAGCAGTTCTTC.